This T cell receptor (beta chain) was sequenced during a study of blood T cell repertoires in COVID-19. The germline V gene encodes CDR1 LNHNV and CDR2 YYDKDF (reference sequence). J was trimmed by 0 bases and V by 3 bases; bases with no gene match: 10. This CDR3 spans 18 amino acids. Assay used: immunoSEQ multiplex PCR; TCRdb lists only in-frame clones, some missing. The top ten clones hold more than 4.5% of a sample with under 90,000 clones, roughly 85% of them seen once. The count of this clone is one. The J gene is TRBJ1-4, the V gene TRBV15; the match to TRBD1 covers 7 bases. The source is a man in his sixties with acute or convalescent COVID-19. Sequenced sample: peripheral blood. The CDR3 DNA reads TGTGCCACCAGCAGGACAGGGCCCTTTCAGTCAACTAATGAAAAACTGTTTTTT. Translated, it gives CATSRTGPFQSTNEKLFF.